A single sample is the source of the 18 T cell receptor beta chains below, sequenced in a study of cytomegalovirus exposure and HLA in healthy donors. The PCR ran on 60 Vbeta and 13 Jbeta primers. TCRdb's table, derived via immunoSEQ multiplex PCR, lists solely in-frame clones and lacks some. The data contain 90,000 to 120,000 clones, around 72% of them singletons. Sequencing was done on a sample of PBMCs. All receptors come from a male donor in good health and CMV-seropositive.

The chain has TRBV4-3 and TRBJ1-2; D is undetermined. This CDR3 is 15 amino acids long. Trimming removed 1 base at V and 4 bases at J, with 13 bases between. Germline CDR1 reads LGHNA; CDR2 reads YSLEER. For the CDR3, the DNA is TGCGCCAGCAGCCAAGCCGGAACGGGGAGCTATGGCTACACCTTC. This translates into CASSQAGTGSYGYTF.

The V gene is TRBV2, the J gene TRBJ1-1; D is undetermined. V was clipped by 4 bases and J by 3 bases, with 12 bases between them. The CDR3 has 14 residues. Germline V CDR1 and CDR2: SNHLY, FYNNEI. DNA of the CDR3: TGTGCCAGCAGTGGACTTACTTTGGACACTGAAGCTTTCTTT. Translation gives CASSGLTLDTEAFF.

V gene TRBV5-4 combines with J gene TRBJ2-7; a possible D gene is TRBD2 (6 bases). The CDR3 is 13 amino acids. The V end lost 4 bases, the J end lost 3 bases, and 11 bases lay between the germline ends. CDR1 SGHNT and CDR2 YYREEE come from the germline V gene (reference sequence). The DNA of the CDR3 is TGTGCCAGCAGCCCGGAGACTAGCTACGAGCAGTACTTC. This codes for CASSPETSYEQYF.

This clone was found once. The chain uses TRBV4-1 and TRBJ2-3; the D gene is possibly TRBD2 (5 bases). The V end lost 2 bases, the J end lost 0 bases, and 6 bases lay between the germline ends. In germline, CDR1 is MGHRA, CDR2 YSYEKL. This CDR3 region has 14 residues. In nucleotides, the CDR3 is TGCGCCAGCAGCCAATGGACTAGCACAGATACGCAGTATTTT. Its translation: CASSQWTSTDTQYF.

The sample holds one count of this clone. The V and J genes are TRBV9 and TRBJ2-2; possible D gene TRBD1, 6 bases. The CDR3 extends over 18 amino acids. The germline gives CDR1 SGDLS, CDR2 YYNGEE. Trimming pared 3 bases from V and 4 bases from J, leaving 22 bases between. CDR3 nucleotides: TGTGCCAGCAGCGACCGTCCACGGGACATCGGGTCCACCGGGGAGCTGTTTTTT. Translating gives CASSDRPRDIGSTGELFF.

The CDR3 nucleotides are TGTGCCAGCAGTGATCTCCTCGGACACTCTGGAAACACCATATATTTT. This gives the protein CASSDLLGHSGNTIYF. The chain employs TRBV6-4 and TRBJ1-3; possibly TRBD1 for D (5 bases). The germline V and J ends were trimmed by 3 bases and 0 bases, with 12 bases remaining between them. The CDR3 has 16 residues. Germline V gene data show CDR1 as MRHNA and CDR2 as SNTAGT.

CDR3 protein: CASSPRDRDGYEQYF. CDR3 DNA sequence: TGTGCCAGCAGCCCCCGGGACAGGGACGGCTACGAGCAGTACTTC. The rearrangement links TRBV7-8 to TRBJ2-7, with 9 bases matching TRBD1. Germline V gives CDR1 SGHVS, CDR2 FQNEAQ. Trimming at V came to 5 bases and at J to 3 bases, leaving 8 bases not matched to a gene. The CDR3 loop spans 15 amino acids.

This clone was recorded a few times. Written as DNA, the CDR3 is TGTGCCAGCAGTTTATTAGGGGGCGGCACTGAAGCTTTCTTT. This encodes CASSLLGGGTEAFF. This rearrangement joins TRBV28 to TRBJ1-1, with 7 bases that match TRBD1. Trimming cost V 1 base and J 4 bases; bases outside gene matches: 3. The germline V gene encodes CDR1 MDHEN and CDR2 SYDVKM. The CDR3 runs to 14 residues.

J is TRBJ2-7 and V is TRBV28; D is possibly TRBD1 (5 bases). V lost 5 bases and J lost 3, with 17 bases in between. Per the germline V gene, CDR1 is MDHEN and CDR2 is SYDVKM. The CDR3 is 15 residues long. The CDR3 loop reads CASSPTQGNSYEQYF. The CDR3 DNA reads as TGTGCCAGCAGTCCGACGCAGGGAAATAGCTACGAGCAGTACTTC.

This clone was observed at least ten times. At the DNA level, this CDR3 is encoded by other sequences in the same sample as well. This rearrangement joins TRBV6-5 to TRBJ1-2; D unclear. There are 13 residues in the CDR3. Deletions cut 5 bases from V and 3 bases from J, with 10 bases between. Germline V gene lookup returns CDR1 MNHEY and CDR2 SVGAGI. The chain's CDR3 is CASSPRPDYGYTF. As DNA, the CDR3 is TGTGCCAGCAGTCCCCGCCCGGACTATGGCTACACCTTC.

V usage is TRBV5-4 and J usage is TRBJ1-2; no clear D gene. V shed 3 bases and J shed 2 bases, with 8 bases lying between them. Germline V gene data show CDR1 as SGHNT and CDR2 as YYREEE (reference sequence). The CDR3 length is 13 residues. CDR3 sequence: CASSSERNYGYTF. CDR3 DNA sequence: TGTGCCAGCAGCTCGGAGCGCAACTATGGCTACACCTTC.

This rearrangement joins TRBV14 to TRBJ1-2; TRBD1 matches at 10 bases. The germline CDR1 and CDR2 sequences are SGHDN and FVKESK. The J segment lost 6 bases and the V segment lost 4 bases, leaving 2 bases of the junction unmatched. CDR3 length equals 13 residues. For the CDR3, the DNA is TGTGCCAGCAGCCCCGACAGGGGGCATGGCTACACCTTC. Its protein product is CASSPDRGHGYTF.

The chain joins TRBV10-3 to TRBJ1-3, with TRBD1 matching 7 bases. Germline values: CDR1 ENHRY, CDR2 SYGVKD. V lost 0 bases, J lost 3 bases, and 8 bases stayed unmatched. The CDR3 is 17 amino acids. The CDR3 loop is CAISESVPGGYGNTIYF. DNA for the CDR3: TGTGCCATCAGTGAGTCAGTCCCAGGGGGTTATGGAAACACCATATATTTT.

The chain couples TRBV5-1 to TRBJ2-3; no clear D gene. Trimming stripped 0 bases from V and 2 bases from J, with 13 bases between. Germline V CDR1 and CDR2: SGHRS, YFSETQ. The length of the CDR3 is 16 residues. CDR3 coding DNA: TGCGCCAGCAGCTTGGGGGCAGTCTGGGCCACAGATACGCAGTATTTT. It specifies CASSLGAVWATDTQYF.

The rearrangement links TRBV19 to TRBJ1-1; no clear D gene. CDR1 and CDR2 (germline): LNHDA, SQIVND (reference sequence). V gave up 6 bases and J gave up 5 bases, with 16 bases separating them. The CDR3 extends over 14 amino acids. The CDR3 region is CASSWGGKGTEAFF. CDR3 DNA: TGTGCCAGTAGCTGGGGAGGAAAAGGAACTGAAGCTTTCTTT.

Only one count was recorded for this clone. This chain joins TRBV7-8 and TRBJ2-3, with 7 bases aligning to TRBD1. The V gene end was trimmed by 1 base and the J gene end by 0 bases; junction bases not matched to a gene: 10. Germline CDR1 and CDR2: SGHVS and FQNEAQ. This CDR3 comprises 18 residues. Here the CDR3 reads CASSLGDVQGPSTDTQYF. The DNA for the CDR3 is TGTGCCAGCAGCTTAGGGGACGTACAGGGGCCCAGCACAGATACGCAGTATTTT.

The V gene is TRBV4-3, the J gene TRBJ2-7; TRBD1 matches at 7 bases. With 0 bases clipped from V and 3 bases from J, the junction kept 5 bases outside the gene matches. Germline CDR1 reads LGHNA; CDR2 reads YSLEER. CDR3 length: 15 amino acids. The CDR3 nucleotides are TGCGCCAGCAGCCAAGATTCGACAGGGTACTACGAGCAGTACTTC. Its protein is CASSQDSTGYYEQYF.

The chain couples TRBV5-1 to TRBJ2-7; D perhaps matches TRBD1 (5 bases). Trimming left V 0 bases short and J 4 bases short, with 11 bases between. Germline loops: CDR1 SGHRS, CDR2 YFSETQ. The CDR3 runs to 14 residues. CDR3 region: CASSLADTLYEQYF. The CDR3 region has the DNA TGCGCCAGCAGCTTGGCGGACACCTTATACGAGCAGTACTTC.